This entry lists 21 T cell receptor beta chains sequenced from one sample in a study of CD8 T cells in ankylosing spondylitis. TCRdb redid the calling of the 5' RACE reads with MiXCR, one entry per CDR3 protein. The sample shows about 220,000 distinct CDR3 sequences, roughly 24% of them seen only once. The sequenced sample consisted of blood, either unsorted or a sorted T cell fraction (not recorded which). Receptor source: a male donor with ankylosing spondylitis or in good health (not recorded which).

This sequence joins TRBV10-3 and TRBJ2-3; 8 bases match TRBD1. The CDR3 is 14 amino acids. Trimming at V came to 7 bases and at J to 4 bases, leaving 7 bases not matched to a gene. Germline V gene sequence: CDR1 ENHRY, CDR2 SYGVKD. The CDR3 loop is CAITGTGAADTQYF. The CDR3 nucleotides read TGTGCCATCACTGGGACAGGTGCAGCAGATACGCAGTATTTT.

This clonotype has at least ten counts. The rearrangement links TRBV10-3 to TRBJ2-7; no firm D call. Trimming took off 8 bases at V and 5 bases at J, with 10 bases between the two ends. Germline V gene lookup returns CDR1 ENHRY and CDR2 SYGVKD. This CDR3 spans 11 amino acids. The CDR3 nucleotides are TGTGCCATCGGTCAAGGCCACGAGCAGTACTTC. This sequence encodes CAIGQGHEQYF.

This clonotype was recorded many times. The CDR3 nucleotides read TGTGCCAGCAGCTTATCGGGCAGGGACACAGATACGCAGTATTTT. Protein: CASSLSGRDTDTQYF. This chain connects TRBV7-3 to TRBJ2-3, with a possible D match to TRBD1 (5 bases). The CDR3 length is 15 residues. Germline CDR1 reads SGHTA; CDR2 reads FQGTGA. The V and J ends lost 2 bases and 2 bases respectively, with 11 bases between them.

In this sample, this clonotype turned up many times. The rearrangement uses TRBV4-2 and TRBJ1-5; tentative D call: TRBD1 (5 bases). V was shortened by 6 bases and J by 1 base, with 13 bases between the two germline ends. Germline CDR1 reads LGHNA; CDR2 reads YNFKEQ. This CDR3 has 15 amino acids. CDR3 residues: CASSKTRDSNQPQHF. In DNA, the CDR3 is TGTGCCAGCAGTAAAACCAGGGACAGCAATCAGCCCCAGCATTTT.

This clonotype was observed a handful of times. The J gene is TRBJ2-1, the V gene TRBV5-1; 10 bases are a match to TRBD2. CDR1 is SGHRS and CDR2 is YFSETQ in the germline V gene. The CDR3 is made up of 16 amino acids. J was trimmed by 8 bases and V by 4 bases; bases with no gene match: 12. CDR3 sequence: CASSPPLAGEGDEQFF. The CDR3 nucleotides read TGCGCCAGCAGCCCACCTCTAGCGGGAGAAGGGGATGAGCAGTTCTTC.

This clonotype was observed a few times. The chain links TRBV28 to TRBJ2-2; a possible D gene is TRBD2 (5 bases). V was clipped by 5 bases and J by 3 bases, with 19 bases between them. The CDR3 is 17 amino acids. Germline V lookup: CDR1 MDHEN, CDR2 SYDVKM. The CDR3 sequence is CASSPEESSVYTGELFF. Written as DNA, the CDR3 is TGTGCCAGCAGTCCGGAGGAGTCCTCGGTCTACACCGGGGAGCTGTTTTTT.

This clonotype was counted at least ten times. V gene TRBV20-1 combines with J gene TRBJ1-5, with D unresolved. This CDR3 has 12 amino acids. Trimming took 5 bases from V and 2 from J, leaving 7 bases between them. Germline V gives CDR1 DFQATT, CDR2 SNEGSKA (reference sequence). CDR3 in amino acids: CSAVKGNQPQHF. DNA for the CDR3: TGCAGTGCTGTTAAGGGCAATCAGCCCCAGCATTTT.

The rearrangement links TRBV29-1 to TRBJ2-7, with 9 bases matching TRBD2. The CDR3 sequence is 16 residues long. The ends lost 2 bases at V and 6 bases at J; junction bases unmatched: 14. Per germline, CDR1 SQVTM and CDR2 ANQGSEA. The DNA for the CDR3 is TGCAGCGTTGAATCGGGCCTGGCGGCGGGAGGGTTCGAGCAGTACTTC. Residues: CSVESGLAAGGFEQYF.

This clonotype was counted ten times or more. The V gene is TRBV20-1, the J gene TRBJ2-7, with TRBD2 matching 14 bases. Looked up from germline, CDR1 is DFQATT and CDR2 is SNEGSKA (reference sequence). This CDR3 has 17 amino acids. V lost 6 bases and J lost 0; bases outside the gene matches: 10. This CDR3 reads CSAVTSGRVGGSYEQYF. DNA for the CDR3: TGCAGTGCCGTGACTAGCGGGAGGGTCGGGGGCTCCTACGAGCAGTACTTC.

This clonotype was counted a few times. This rearrangement joins TRBV5-5 to TRBJ1-2; 8 bases match TRBD1. V trimming: 4 bases; J trimming: 4 bases; junction bases outside the gene matches: 12. The CDR3 consists of 16 residues. Per germline, CDR1 SGHKS and CDR2 YYEKEE (reference sequence). CDR3 loop: CASSLAPTGVSYGYTF. The CDR3 DNA reads TGTGCCAGCAGCCTGGCCCCGACAGGGGTGAGCTATGGCTACACCTTC.

The count of this clonotype is one. The rearrangement links TRBV7-3 to TRBJ2-3; D perhaps matches TRBD2 (5 bases). The CDR3 runs 15 residues. Germline CDR1 reads SGHTA; CDR2 reads FQGTGA. Trimming cost V 0 bases and J 6 bases, with 13 bases left between them. As DNA, the CDR3 is TGTGCCAGCAGCTTAACCGCGGGTTCTGGGGATACGCAGTATTTT. Its protein product is CASSLTAGSGDTQYF.

This clonotype has a count of ten or more. The chain recombines TRBV27 with TRBJ1-2; D call uncertain. The ends were cut back, 5 bases at V and 1 base at J, with 8 bases in the middle. The germline V gene has CDR1 MNHEY and CDR2 SMNVEV (reference sequence). The CDR3 spans 13 residues. This CDR3 is CASSLGINYGYTF. Here the CDR3 DNA reads TGTGCCAGCAGTCTGGGGATTAACTATGGCTACACCTTC.

This clonotype was detected ten times or more. The chain has TRBV20-1 and TRBJ1-2; 8 nucleotides agree with TRBD1. In germline, CDR1 is DFQATT, CDR2 SNEGSKA (reference sequence). Germline trimming cut 5 bases from V and 0 bases from J; bases unmatched to any gene: 2. This CDR3 is built from 13 residues. Written as DNA, the CDR3 is TGCAGTGCTCGGGACAGGTCTAACTATGGCTACACCTTC. This gives the protein CSARDRSNYGYTF.

This clonotype was seen repeatedly, ten times or more. The chain recombines TRBV6-5 with TRBJ2-7; D is uncertain. The V and J ends lost 0 bases and 0 bases respectively, with 9 bases between them. The germline CDR1 and CDR2 sequences are MNHEY and SVGAGI. This CDR3 comprises 15 residues. The CDR3 DNA sequence: TGTGCCAGCAGTTACTCCCGCGAAAGCTCCTACGAGCAGTACTTC. It yields the protein CASSYSRESSYEQYF.

This clonotype was observed many times. The rearrangement uses TRBV7-3 and TRBJ2-2; D ambiguous. The CDR3 totals 14 residues. The V end was cut by 5 bases, the J end by 2 bases, with 9 bases between. Germline-derived CDR1 and CDR2 are SGHTA and FQGTGA. CDR3 nucleotide sequence: TGTGCCAGCAGCCCGGGTGGAAACACCGGGGAGCTGTTTTTT. Translation gives CASSPGGNTGELFF.

There are many counts of this clonotype. A read error may account for a junction end that differs from germline. The chain uses TRBV5-6 and TRBJ2-2; the match to TRBD2 covers 9 bases. Germline V gene sequence: CDR1 SGHDT, CDR2 YYEEEE. The CDR3 consists of 16 residues. CDR3 in amino acids: CASSLVLAGPTGELVF. Here the CDR3 DNA reads TGTGCCAGCAGCTTGGTCCTAGCGGGACCGACCGGGGAGCTGGTTTTT.

The chain combines TRBV29-1 with TRBJ2-1; 8 nucleotides line up with TRBD2. The CDR3 is made up of 13 amino acids. Looked up from germline, CDR1 is SQVTM and CDR2 is ANQGSEA. V gave up 4 bases and J gave up 6 bases; unmatched junction bases: 5. For the CDR3, the DNA is TGCAGCGTTGGGACTAGCCTCTTCAATGAGCAGTTCTTC. It encodes CSVGTSLFNEQFF.

This chain uses TRBV29-1 with TRBJ2-3; 9 positions agree with TRBD2. The V and J ends lost 5 bases and 4 bases, in that order; junction bases with no gene match: 10. Germline-derived CDR1 and CDR2 are SQVTM and ANQGSEA. CDR3 size: 15 residues. The CDR3 bases are TGCAGCGTTAGTGCTGGTCTAGCGGGGCCAGATACGCAGTATTTT. Amino acid sequence: CSVSAGLAGPDTQYF.

This clonotype has at least ten counts. The V gene is TRBV20-1, the J gene TRBJ2-1; 7 bases match TRBD1. Germline values: CDR1 DFQATT, CDR2 SNEGSKA (reference sequence). CDR3 length: 12 residues. V was pared by 5 bases and J by 7 bases, with 5 bases of the junction left unmatched. The CDR3 is CSAEQGKNEQFF. Written as DNA, the CDR3 is TGCAGTGCTGAACAGGGGAAGAATGAGCAGTTCTTC.

The V gene is TRBV5-6, the J gene TRBJ2-5; 7 bases are a match to TRBD1. The V gene's germline CDR1 is SGHDT and CDR2 YYEEEE. The CDR3 has 15 amino acids. Trimming removed 4 bases from V and 2 bases from J; junction bases left unmatched: 8. The CDR3 loop is CASSRDRGQQETQYF. CDR3 DNA: TGTGCCAGCAGCCGTGATAGGGGACAGCAAGAGACCCAGTACTTC.

Ten or more counts support this clonotype. The chain links TRBV4-1 to TRBJ2-5; D is perhaps TRBD2 (5 bases). V was trimmed by 4 bases and J by 3 bases, leaving 9 bases between them. The CDR3 runs 13 residues. Germline lookup yields CDR1 MGHRA and CDR2 YSYEKL. CDR3 amino acids: CASSLSGEETQYF. The CDR3 DNA follows: TGCGCCAGCAGCCTGTCCGGGGAAGAGACCCAGTACTTC.